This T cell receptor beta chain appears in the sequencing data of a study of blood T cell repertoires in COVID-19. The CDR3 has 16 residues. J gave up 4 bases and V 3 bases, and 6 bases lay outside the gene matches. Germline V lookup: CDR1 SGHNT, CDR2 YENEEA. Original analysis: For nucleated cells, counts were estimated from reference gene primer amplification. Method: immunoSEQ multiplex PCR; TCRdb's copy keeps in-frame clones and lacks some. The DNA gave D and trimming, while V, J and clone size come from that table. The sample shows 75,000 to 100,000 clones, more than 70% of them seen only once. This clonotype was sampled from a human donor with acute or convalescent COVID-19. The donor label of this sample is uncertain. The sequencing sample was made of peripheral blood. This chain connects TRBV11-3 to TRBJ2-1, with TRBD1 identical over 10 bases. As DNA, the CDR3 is TGTGCCAGCAGCTTCGACAGGGGGCTTCCTTACAATGAGCAGTTCTTC. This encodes CASSFDRGLPYNEQFF.